The sequence of this T cell receptor beta chain was determined in a study of blood T cell repertoires in COVID-19 (TCRdb year 2020). In terms of the full investigation: The collaborator samples originated in the United States, Italy and Spain and spanned the acute and convalescent phases of COVID-19. HLA class I and class II types, where available, came from metadata supplied by the sample provider rather than from assay-based typing. The repertoires were released in a freely available public database meant as a resource for research on the immune response to SARS-CoV-2. Samples came from the ongoing ImmuneRACE study (first 160 participants) plus 1,254 subjects from 6 global collaborators. A de-identified subject ID, COVID-19 status, age in years and sex were almost always included in the sample metadata. The prospective study material was composed of cDNA or gDNA derived from T cells, B-cell-depleted T cells, or PBMCs. Deeply sampled blood TCRbeta repertoires from subjects exposed to, actively infected with, or recovered from COVID-19 were included in the dataset. Results the study describes overall, beyond this receptor: Clinical and demographic metadata were provided uncurated, with the amount varying by source and participant.

Collaborating institutions collected whole blood in K2EDTA tubes following their own protocols. For TCRbeta analysis, collaborators shipped samples in one of three forms: frozen whole blood, isolated PBMCs, or DNA extracted from either of those sample types. CDR1 and CDR2 are read off the germline V gene as SGDLS and YYNGEE. Spanning cysteine to phenylalanine, the CDR3 consists of 14 amino acids. Solely the CDR3 DNA is kept, with 42 bases framed from the first base. The V end loses 0 bases and the J end loses 6 bases, and a stretch of 12 bases separates them. TCRbeta CDR3 regions were amplified from genomic DNA using the immunoSEQ Assay, a bias-controlled multiplex PCR. Regarding the original processing steps: The number of nucleated cells in each sample was estimated from the amplification of reference gene primers within the assay. To quantify the absolute abundance of each unique TCRbeta CDR3 rearrangement, sequence reads were collapsed and filtered. For each sample, productive Simpson clonality was calculated as the square root of Simpson's diversity index across productive rearrangements. TCRdb mirrors the immuneACCESS table, restricted to in-frame sequences. Some clones are absent from its copies; in checked studies, under half trace to an unresolved V gene, and the reason for the others is unknown. D and trimming come from the DNA, and the V and J calls and clone size come from that table. The sample table contains roughly 270,000 clones; only one count was recorded for 65% to 90% of them. The ten top clones hold approximately 5.1% of the sample.

Of note for this clone: The clone's antigen remains unknown. The sample holds no much larger clone one base away, and base qualities are not on file.

The chain couples TRBV9 to TRBJ1-2; the D gene lacks a confident call. The sample consisted of peripheral blood. The receptor's source is a man between 50 and 59 years old with active or convalescent COVID-19. CDR3 protein: CASSVGLAGNGYTF. DNA sequence: TGTGCCAGCAGCGTAGGGTTGGCAGGCAATGGCTACACCTTC.